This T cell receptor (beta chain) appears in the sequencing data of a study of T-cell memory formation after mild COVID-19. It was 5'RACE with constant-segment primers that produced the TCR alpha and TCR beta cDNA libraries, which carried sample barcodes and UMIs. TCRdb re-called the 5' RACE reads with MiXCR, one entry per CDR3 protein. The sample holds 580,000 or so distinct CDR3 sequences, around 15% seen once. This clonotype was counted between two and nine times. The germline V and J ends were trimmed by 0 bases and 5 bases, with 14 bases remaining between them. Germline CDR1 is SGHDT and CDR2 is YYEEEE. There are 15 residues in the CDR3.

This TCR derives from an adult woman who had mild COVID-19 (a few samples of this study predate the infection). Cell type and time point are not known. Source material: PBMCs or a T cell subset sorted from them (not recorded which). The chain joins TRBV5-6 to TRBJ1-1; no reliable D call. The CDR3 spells CASSLVAPLSTEAFF. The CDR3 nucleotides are TGTGCCAGCAGCTTGGTGGCCCCCCTGTCGACTGAAGCTTTCTTT.